The present T cell receptor (beta chain) was sequenced within a study of cytomegalovirus exposure and HLA in healthy donors. Study as a whole: From about 179 million T cells, an earlier analysis saw around 120 million unique TCR beta sequences. Findings and caveats of the study: Rarity marked most TCR sequences, yet some public TCRs occurred in many donors. Later analysis suggested links between common viral pathogens and several top significant clusters.

The donors (healthy individuals) were bone marrow donors. The CDR3 is 16 residues long. Germline-derived CDR1 and CDR2 are SGHRS and YFSETQ. Note on this clone: Its target is unknown. At one of its ends the junction is not consistent with the germline gene, which may arise from a read error.

The PCR made use of 60 Vbeta and 13 Jbeta primers. Profiled with immunoSEQ multiplex PCR; TCRdb holds only in-frame clones, not every one. The table includes 130,000 to 150,000 clones, 9.4% detected once. The clonotype was recovered from a male donor in good health and CMV-seronegative. The genes are TRBV5-1 and TRBJ2-7; 8 bases match TRBD2. The sample was PBMCs. CDR3 nucleotides: TGCGCCAGCAACTTGGATTTCACTCCGTCGGGGGGGGAGCAGTACTTC. Protein sequence: CASNLDFTPSGGEQYF.